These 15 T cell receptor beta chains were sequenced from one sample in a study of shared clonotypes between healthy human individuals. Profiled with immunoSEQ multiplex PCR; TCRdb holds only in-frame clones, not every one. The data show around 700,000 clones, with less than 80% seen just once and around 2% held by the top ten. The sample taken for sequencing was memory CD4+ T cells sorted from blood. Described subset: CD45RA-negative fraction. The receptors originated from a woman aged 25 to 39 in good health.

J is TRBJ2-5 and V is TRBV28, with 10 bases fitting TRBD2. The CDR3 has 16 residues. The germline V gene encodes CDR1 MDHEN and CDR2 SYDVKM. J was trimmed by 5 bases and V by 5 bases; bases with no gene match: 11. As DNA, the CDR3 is TGTGCCAGCAGTCCTCATCTAGCGGGAGAAGGGGAGACCCAGTACTTC. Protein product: CASSPHLAGEGETQYF.

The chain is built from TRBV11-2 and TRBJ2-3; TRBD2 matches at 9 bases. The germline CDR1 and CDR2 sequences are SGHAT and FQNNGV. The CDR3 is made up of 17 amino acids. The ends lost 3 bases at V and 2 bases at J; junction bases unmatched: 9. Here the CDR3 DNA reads TGTGCCAGCAGCTTTTTTTCCCGCGGGGGGGACACAGATACGCAGTATTTT. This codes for CASSFFSRGGDTDTQYF.

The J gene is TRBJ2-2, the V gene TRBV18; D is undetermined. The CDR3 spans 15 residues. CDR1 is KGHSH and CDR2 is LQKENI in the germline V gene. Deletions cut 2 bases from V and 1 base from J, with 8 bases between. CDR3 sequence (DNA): TGTGCCAGCTCACCAAATCTAGGGAACACCGGGGAGCTGTTTTTT. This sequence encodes CASSPNLGNTGELFF.

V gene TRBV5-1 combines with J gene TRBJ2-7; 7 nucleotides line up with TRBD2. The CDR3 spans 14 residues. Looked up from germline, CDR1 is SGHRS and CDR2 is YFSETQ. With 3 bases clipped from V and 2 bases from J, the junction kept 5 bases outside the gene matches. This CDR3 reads CASSSGLPTYEQYF. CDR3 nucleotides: TGCGCCAGCAGCTCGGGACTACCAACCTACGAGCAGTACTTC.

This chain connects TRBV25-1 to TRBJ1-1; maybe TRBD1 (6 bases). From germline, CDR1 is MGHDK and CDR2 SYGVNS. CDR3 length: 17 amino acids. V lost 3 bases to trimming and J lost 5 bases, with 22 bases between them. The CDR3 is CASSDLGILQGRTEAFF. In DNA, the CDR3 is TGTGCCAGCAGTGACCTGGGCATATTACAGGGCCGGACTGAAGCTTTCTTT.

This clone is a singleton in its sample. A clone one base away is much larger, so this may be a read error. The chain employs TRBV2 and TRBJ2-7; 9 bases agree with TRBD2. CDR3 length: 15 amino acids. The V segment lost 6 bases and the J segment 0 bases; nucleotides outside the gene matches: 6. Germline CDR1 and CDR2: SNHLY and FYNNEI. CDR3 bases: TGTGCCAGCAGCGATAGCGGGGGACCCTCCTACGAGCAGTACTTC. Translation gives CASSDSGGPSYEQYF.

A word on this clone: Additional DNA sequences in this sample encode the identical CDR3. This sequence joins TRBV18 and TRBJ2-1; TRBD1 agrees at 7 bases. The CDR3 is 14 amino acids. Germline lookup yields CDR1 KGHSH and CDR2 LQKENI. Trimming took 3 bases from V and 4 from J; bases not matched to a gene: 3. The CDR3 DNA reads TGTGCCAGCTCACCCCGGACAGGATACAATGAGCAGTTCTTC. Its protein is CASSPRTGYNEQFF. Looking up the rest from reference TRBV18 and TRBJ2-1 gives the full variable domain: NAGVMQNPRHLVRRRGQEARLRCSPMKGHSHVYWYRQLPEEGLKFMVYLQKENIIDESGMPKERFSAEFPKEGPSILRIQQVVRGDSAAYFCASSPRTGYNEQFFGPGTRLTVL.

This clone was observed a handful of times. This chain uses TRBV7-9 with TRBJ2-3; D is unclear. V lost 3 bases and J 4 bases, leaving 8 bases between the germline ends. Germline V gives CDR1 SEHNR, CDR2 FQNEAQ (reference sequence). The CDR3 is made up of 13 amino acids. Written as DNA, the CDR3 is TGTGCCAGCAGCTTTCTTTACCCAGATACGCAGTATTTT. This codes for CASSFLYPDTQYF.

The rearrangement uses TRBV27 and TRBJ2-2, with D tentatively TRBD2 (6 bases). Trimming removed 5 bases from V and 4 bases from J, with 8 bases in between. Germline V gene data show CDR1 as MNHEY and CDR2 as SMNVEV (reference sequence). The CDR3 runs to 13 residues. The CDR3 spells CASSPRGTGELFF. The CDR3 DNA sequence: TGTGCCAGCAGTCCGCGGGGCACCGGGGAGCTGTTTTTT.

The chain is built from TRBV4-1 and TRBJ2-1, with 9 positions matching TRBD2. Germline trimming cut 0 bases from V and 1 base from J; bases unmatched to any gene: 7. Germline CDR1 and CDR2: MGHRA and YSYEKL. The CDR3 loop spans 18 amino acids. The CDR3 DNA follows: TGCGCCAGCAGCCAAGACGGGCCGAGCGGGAGGTCCTACAATGAGCAGTTCTTC. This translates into CASSQDGPSGRSYNEQFF.

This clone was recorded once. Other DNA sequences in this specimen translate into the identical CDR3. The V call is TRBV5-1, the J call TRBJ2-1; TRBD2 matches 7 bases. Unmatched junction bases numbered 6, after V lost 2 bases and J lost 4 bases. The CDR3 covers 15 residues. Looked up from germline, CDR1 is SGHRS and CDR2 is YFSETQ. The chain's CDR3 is CASSFSSGGYNEQFF. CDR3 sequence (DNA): TGCGCCAGCAGCTTCTCTAGCGGAGGATACAATGAGCAGTTCTTC.

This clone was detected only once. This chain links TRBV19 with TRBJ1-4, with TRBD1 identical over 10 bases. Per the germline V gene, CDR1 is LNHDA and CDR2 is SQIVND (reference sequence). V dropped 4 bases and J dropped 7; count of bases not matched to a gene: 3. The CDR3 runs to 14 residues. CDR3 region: CASSTTGGVEKLFF. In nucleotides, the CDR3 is TGTGCCAGTAGTACGACAGGGGGCGTTGAAAAACTGTTTTTT.

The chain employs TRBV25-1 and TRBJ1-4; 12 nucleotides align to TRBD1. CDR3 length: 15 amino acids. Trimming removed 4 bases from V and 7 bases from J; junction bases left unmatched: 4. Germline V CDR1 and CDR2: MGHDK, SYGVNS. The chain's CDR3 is CASSAGTGGFEKLFF. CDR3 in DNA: TGTGCCAGCAGTGCAGGGACAGGGGGCTTTGAAAAACTGTTTTTT.

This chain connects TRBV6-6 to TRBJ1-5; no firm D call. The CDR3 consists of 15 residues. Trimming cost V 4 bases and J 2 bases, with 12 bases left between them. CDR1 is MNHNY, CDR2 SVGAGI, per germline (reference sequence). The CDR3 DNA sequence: TGTGCCAGCAGTTTTGCGGGGTACGGCAATCAGCCCCAGCATTTT. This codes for CASSFAGYGNQPQHF.

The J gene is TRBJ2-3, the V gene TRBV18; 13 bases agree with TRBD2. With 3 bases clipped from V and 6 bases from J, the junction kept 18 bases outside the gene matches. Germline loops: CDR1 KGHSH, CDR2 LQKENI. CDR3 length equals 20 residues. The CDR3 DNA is TGTGCCAGCTCACCGCGAAGATGGACTAGCGGGAGCGTCTCGGGGGATACGCAGTATTTT. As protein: CASSPRRWTSGSVSGDTQYF.